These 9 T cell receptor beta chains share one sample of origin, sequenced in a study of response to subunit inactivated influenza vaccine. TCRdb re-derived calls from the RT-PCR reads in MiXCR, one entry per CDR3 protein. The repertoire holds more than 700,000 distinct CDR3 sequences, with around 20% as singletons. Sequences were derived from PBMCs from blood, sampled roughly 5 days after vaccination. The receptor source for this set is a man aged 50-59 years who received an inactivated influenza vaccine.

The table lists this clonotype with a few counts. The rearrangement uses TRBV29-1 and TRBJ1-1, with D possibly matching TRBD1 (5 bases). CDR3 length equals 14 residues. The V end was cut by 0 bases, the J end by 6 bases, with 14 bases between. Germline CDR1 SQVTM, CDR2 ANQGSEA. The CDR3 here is CSVEDRGGRAEAFF. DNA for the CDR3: TGCAGCGTTGAAGATCGCGGGGGTAGAGCTGAAGCTTTCTTT.

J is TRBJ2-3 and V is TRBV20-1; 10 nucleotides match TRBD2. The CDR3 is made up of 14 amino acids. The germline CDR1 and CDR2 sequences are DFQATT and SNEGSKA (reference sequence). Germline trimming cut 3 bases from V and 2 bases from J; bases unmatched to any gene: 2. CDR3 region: CSASTSGDTDTQYF. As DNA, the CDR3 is TGCAGTGCTAGCACTAGCGGGGACACAGATACGCAGTATTTT.

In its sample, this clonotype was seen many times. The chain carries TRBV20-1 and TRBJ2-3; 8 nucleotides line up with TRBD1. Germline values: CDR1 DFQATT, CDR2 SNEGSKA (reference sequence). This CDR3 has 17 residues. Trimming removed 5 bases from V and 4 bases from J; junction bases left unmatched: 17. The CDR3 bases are TGCAGTGCTGGGGCCAGGACAGGGCAATTAGGTGCAGATACGCAGTATTTT. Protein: CSAGARTGQLGADTQYF.

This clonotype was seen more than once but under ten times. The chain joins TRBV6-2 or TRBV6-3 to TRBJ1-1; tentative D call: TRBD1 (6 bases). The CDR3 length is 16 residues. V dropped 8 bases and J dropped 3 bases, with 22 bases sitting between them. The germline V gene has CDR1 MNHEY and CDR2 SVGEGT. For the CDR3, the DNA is TGTGCCAGCGAGGGGGGCACGGGGGTTTCGGACACTGAAGCTTTCTTT. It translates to CASEGGTGVSDTEAFF.

This chain's CDR3 is CASSRDPSQQETQYF. The CDR3 coding sequence is TGTGCCAGCAGCCGGGACCCCTCGCAGCAAGAGACCCAGTACTTC. The J gene is TRBJ2-5, the V gene TRBV12-3 or TRBV12-4; D possibly uses TRBD1 or TRBD2 (5 bases each). The CDR3 length is 15 residues. The V gene lost 6 bases and the J gene lost 2 bases, with 16 bases spanning the gap.

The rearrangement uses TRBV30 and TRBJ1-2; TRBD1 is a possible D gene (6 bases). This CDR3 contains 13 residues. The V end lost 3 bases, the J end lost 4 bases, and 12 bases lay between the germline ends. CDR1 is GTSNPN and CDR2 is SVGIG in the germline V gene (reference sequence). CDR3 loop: CAWSRTDSYGYTF. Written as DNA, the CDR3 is TGTGCCTGGAGCAGGACAGACTCCTATGGCTACACCTTC.

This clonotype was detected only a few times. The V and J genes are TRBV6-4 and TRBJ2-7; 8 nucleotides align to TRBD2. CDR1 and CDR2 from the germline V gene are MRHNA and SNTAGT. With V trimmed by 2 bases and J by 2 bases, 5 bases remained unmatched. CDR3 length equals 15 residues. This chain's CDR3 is CASSDRGGTPYEQYF. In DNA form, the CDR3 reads TGTGCCAGCAGTGACCGGGGGGGTACCCCCTACGAGCAGTACTTC.

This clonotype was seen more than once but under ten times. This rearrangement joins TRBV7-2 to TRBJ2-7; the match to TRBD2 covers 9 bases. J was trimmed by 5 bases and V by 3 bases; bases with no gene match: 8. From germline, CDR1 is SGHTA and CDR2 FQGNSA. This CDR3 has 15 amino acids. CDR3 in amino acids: CASSLVAGGRHEQYF. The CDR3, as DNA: TGTGCCAGCAGCTTGGTGGCGGGAGGGAGACACGAGCAGTACTTC.

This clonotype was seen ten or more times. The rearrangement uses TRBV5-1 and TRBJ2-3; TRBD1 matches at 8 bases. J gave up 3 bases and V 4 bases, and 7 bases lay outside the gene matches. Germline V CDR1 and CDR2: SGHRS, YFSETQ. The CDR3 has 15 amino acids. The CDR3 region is CASSQDRAATDTQYF. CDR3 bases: TGCGCCAGCAGCCAGGACAGGGCCGCAACAGATACGCAGTATTTT.